The clone carrying this TCR beta chain came up a few times. The antigen remains unidentified. TCRdb re-analysed the 5' RACE reads in MiXCR, keeping a single row per CDR3 protein. In the table there are some 320,000 distinct CDR3 sequences, less than 20% of which are singletons. This specimen comes from a study of T-cell memory formation after mild COVID-19. Across the study: TCR clusters were mostly donor specific. Findings and limits, study-wide: Memory sampled before infection contained some responding clones, suggesting cross-reactive memory joined.

CDR3 length: 15 amino acids. The V gene lost 1 base and the J gene lost 6 bases, with 14 bases spanning the gap. The germline V gene has CDR1 SEHNR and CDR2 FQNEAQ (reference sequence). Input material: PBMCs or a T cell subset sorted from them (not recorded which). The receptor's source is a man aged 18 to 29 who had mild COVID-19 (a few samples of this study predate the infection). Cell type and time point are not known. The chain combines TRBV7-9 with TRBJ2-3; D is perhaps TRBD2 (5 bases). This chain's CDR3 is CASSLDVTTGDTQYF. In DNA, the CDR3 is TGTGCCAGCAGCTTAGATGTGACGACGGGGGATACGCAGTATTTT.